Detailed here is one TCR beta chain. The antigen remains unidentified. Noted time point: pre-treatment sample, taken before nivolumab and TIL therapy. The immunoSEQ assay was v3. The repertoire was sequenced with immunoSEQ multiplex PCR; TCRdb's copy has only in-frame clones and lacks some. The repertoire holds about 59,000 clones, with around 67% as singletons. These data come from a study of TIL therapy for anti-PD-1-resistant metastatic lung cancer. Study outcomes and limitations: After infusion, TIL clonotypes partly replaced peripheral T cells and declined over months.

The CDR3 length is 15 residues. Trimming took 4 bases from V and 4 from J, leaving 16 bases between them. CDR1 is LGHNA and CDR2 is YSLEER in the germline V gene. The genes are TRBV4-3 and TRBJ1-2, with TRBD1 as a possible D gene (5 bases). Material: blood, obtained at baseline. The TCR originated in a person between 30 and 79 years old with non-small cell lung cancer. The CDR3 DNA is TGCGCCAGCAGCCCAGATCAGGGAGAGGGCTATGGCTACACCTTC. It yields the protein CASSPDQGEGYGYTF.